This T cell receptor beta chain was sequenced in a study of cytomegalovirus exposure and HLA in healthy donors. The PCR employed 60 Vbeta primers together with 13 Jbeta primers. Libraries were prepared by immunoSEQ multiplex PCR; TCRdb keeps only in-frame clonotypes and omits some of them. In the table there are about 110,000 clones, approximately 72% of which are singletons. Trimming removed 3 bases from V and 4 bases from J; junction bases left unmatched: 14. There are 18 residues in the CDR3. The germline gives CDR1 SGHTA, CDR2 FQGNSA. Study-wide points: An analysis that came later showed most CMV-associated TCR beta chains appearing HLA-restricted.

Points on this clone: Its cognate antigen is unknown.

Sample: PBMCs. The TCR was taken from a woman aged 40 to 55 in good health and CMV-seropositive. The chain employs TRBV7-2 and TRBJ1-2, with 10 bases aligning to TRBD1. For the CDR3, the DNA is TGTGCCAGCAGCTTGAAACGGGACAGGGGCGATTCTATCTATGGCTACACCTTC. It is translated as CASSLKRDRGDSIYGYTF. Combining the CDR3 with reference TRBV7-2 and TRBJ1-2 gives the whole variable domain GAGVSQSPSNKVTEKGKDVELRCDPISGHTALYWYRQSLGQGLEFLIYFQGNSAPDKSGLPSDRFSAERTGGSVSTLTIQRTQQEDSAVYLCASSLKRDRGDSIYGYTFGSGTRLTVV.